Following are 25 T cell receptor beta chains from one sample sequenced in a study of blood T cell repertoires in COVID-19. Sequenced by immunoSEQ multiplex PCR; TCRdb stores in-frame clones only, minus some. This table holds about 220,000 clones, around four fifths found once. The sequencing input was peripheral blood. The origin of the receptors is a man aged 25 to 40 with active or convalescent COVID-19.

This clone was found once. The chain employs TRBV12-3 or TRBV12-4 and TRBJ2-7; D is undetermined. The CDR3 is 11 residues long. The V gene lost 5 bases and the J gene lost 2 bases, with 4 bases spanning the gap. The CDR3 protein is CASSPAYEQYF. The CDR3 DNA follows: TGTGCCAGCAGTCCGGCCTACGAGCAGTACTTC.

A single count supports this clone. The V gene is TRBV15, the J gene TRBJ1-4; D uncertain. Trimming stripped 0 bases from V and 0 bases from J, with 11 bases between. CDR1 and CDR2 from the germline V gene are LNHNV and YYDKDF (reference sequence). This CDR3 region has 17 residues. CDR3 coding DNA: TGTGCCACCAGCAGAGATTGGAGAGCCGCAACTAATGAAAAACTGTTTTTT. Protein product: CATSRDWRAATNEKLFF.

The chain recombines TRBV25-1 with TRBJ1-1; D not resolved. CDR1 and CDR2 (germline): MGHDK, SYGVNS. CDR3 size: 13 residues. The germline V and J ends were trimmed by 3 bases and 5 bases, with 10 bases remaining between them. The CDR3: CASSERTGTEAFF. The DNA of the CDR3 is TGTGCCAGCAGTGAGAGGACGGGGACTGAAGCTTTCTTT.

The CDR3 sequence: CASSGPYEQYF. The CDR3 nucleotides read TGTGCCAGCAGCGGCCCCTACGAGCAGTACTTC. V and J are TRBV3-1 (or the pseudogene TRBV3-2) and TRBJ2-7; D is undetermined. V shed 5 bases and J shed 2 bases, with 4 bases lying between them. CDR1 is LGHDT, CDR2 YNNKEL, per germline (reference sequence). The CDR3 has 11 amino acids.

Turning to this clone: Because the CDR3 is missing its conserved closing phenylalanine or tryptophan, this is likely a read error. The DNA is omitted, as the CDR3 cannot be located on it reliably, and the CDR3 follows TCRdb's listing. V gene TRBV10-3 combines with J gene TRBJ2-7; the D segment call TRBD2 is taken from the table without a DNA check. CDR1 and CDR2 from the germline V gene are ENHRY and SYGVKD. The CDR3 spans 11 amino acids, including both terminal residues. CDR3 protein: CAISESVVFPT.

This sequence joins TRBV30 and TRBJ1-1; TRBD1 aligns across 8 bases. Germline loops: CDR1 GTSNPN, CDR2 SVGIG (reference sequence). V shed 6 bases and J 5 bases; nucleotides not matched to a gene: 14. CDR3 length: 15 residues. The DNA of the CDR3 is TGTGCCTGTAGGTTGCCGCGACAGGGGAGAACTGAAGCTTTCTTT. Encoded protein: CACRLPRQGRTEAFF. Full variable domain (rest looked up from reference TRBV30 and TRBJ1-1): SQTIHQWPATLVQPVGSPLSLECTVEGTSNPNLYWYRQAAGRGLQLLFYSVGIGQISSEVPQNLSASRPQDRQFILSSKKLLLSDSGFYLCACRLPRQGRTEAFFGQGTRLTVV.

The J gene is TRBJ2-3, the V gene TRBV27; D unresolved. V was trimmed by 0 bases and J by 0 bases, leaving 7 bases between them. Looked up from germline, CDR1 is MNHEY and CDR2 is SMNVEV (reference sequence). The CDR3 runs 15 residues. In DNA form, the CDR3 reads TGTGCCAGCAGTTTATCGGCGGTGAGCACAGATACGCAGTATTTT. Its protein is CASSLSAVSTDTQYF.

The chain employs TRBV18 and TRBJ2-5, with D possibly matching TRBD2 (6 bases). Trimming left V 8 bases short and J 5 bases short, with 12 bases between. This CDR3 has 12 amino acids. The germline CDR1 and CDR2 sequences are KGHSH and LQKENI. The CDR3, as DNA: TGTGCCAGCGCCCGGGGGAAGGAGACCCAGTACTTC. Translating gives CASARGKETQYF.

The rearrangement uses TRBV28 and TRBJ1-2, with a weak D call TRBD1 (6 bases). Germline V CDR1 and CDR2: MDHEN, SYDVKM. V lost 6 bases to trimming and J lost 8 bases, with 19 bases between them. This CDR3 has 14 amino acids. CDR3 in amino acids: CASRLGQKQRGYTF. CDR3 DNA: TGTGCCAGCAGGCTCGGACAGAAGCAAAGGGGCTACACCTTC.

V gene TRBV9 combines with J gene TRBJ2-7, with a possible D match to TRBD2 (5 bases). V lost 4 bases and J 5 bases, leaving 10 bases between the germline ends. This CDR3 is built from 12 residues. Germline loops: CDR1 SGDLS, CDR2 YYNGEE. CDR3 nucleotides: TGTGCCAGCAGCCCAGCCGGGGACGAGCAGTACTTC. Its protein product is CASSPAGDEQYF.

The V and J genes are TRBV3-1 (or the pseudogene TRBV3-2) and TRBJ2-3, with 14 bases lining up with TRBD2. Germline V gene sequence: CDR1 LGHDT, CDR2 YNNKEL (reference sequence). The CDR3 contains 16 residues. Losses at the gene ends were 7 bases for V and 6 bases for J; bases not matched to a gene: 9. CDR3: CASKGGLAGVEDTQYF. The CDR3 nucleotides are TGTGCCAGCAAGGGGGGACTAGCGGGAGTGGAGGATACGCAGTATTTT.

This clone occurred a few times. One end of the junction is discordant with germline, which a read error may explain. The chain links TRBV7-2 to TRBJ2-7; 8 positions match TRBD2. The germline V gene encodes CDR1 SGHTA and CDR2 FQGNSA. This CDR3 spans 13 amino acids. As DNA, the CDR3 is TGTGCCAGCAGGTTAGCGGGGAGCTACGAGCAGTACTTC. This encodes CASRLAGSYEQYF.

With regard to this clone: Other nucleotide sequences from this sample produce the same CDR3. This chain connects TRBV2 to TRBJ1-2; TRBD1 aligns across 10 bases. The J segment lost 8 bases and the V segment lost 6 bases, leaving 3 bases of the junction unmatched. CDR1 is SNHLY, CDR2 FYNNEI, per germline. The CDR3 totals 12 residues. The CDR3 DNA is TGTGCCAGCAGGACAGGGGGCGGGGGCTACACCTTC. Its translation is CASRTGGGGYTF.

The chain employs TRBV13 and TRBJ2-1, with D maybe TRBD1 (7 bases). The V gene lost 5 bases and the J gene lost 7 bases, with 24 bases spanning the gap. CDR1 is PRHDT, CDR2 FYEKMQ, per germline (reference sequence). This CDR3 has 17 amino acids. In nucleotides, the CDR3 is TGTGCCAGCAGCCCCAGGGGGGAAAGCCTTTTGGGGAATGAGCAGTTCTTC. It is translated as CASSPRGESLLGNEQFF.

This chain connects TRBV7-9 to TRBJ1-4; D possibly corresponds to TRBD1 (5 bases). The CDR3 sequence is 15 residues long. The germline V gene has CDR1 SEHNR and CDR2 FQNEAQ (reference sequence). V lost 1 base to trimming and J lost 2 bases, with 8 bases between them. The CDR3 DNA sequence: TGTGCCAGCAGCTTAGGGGGGGACACTAATGAAAAACTGTTTTTT. Protein product: CASSLGGDTNEKLFF.

This clone was counted between two and nine times. The chain recombines TRBV7-2 with TRBJ1-1, with D maybe TRBD1 (6 bases). V was clipped by 4 bases and J by 11 bases, with 11 bases between them. This CDR3 comprises 11 residues. The germline V gene has CDR1 SGHTA and CDR2 FQGNSA. CDR3 bases: TGTGCCAGCAGCTACACAGGGTGGGCTTTCTTT. It specifies CASSYTGWAFF.

The rearrangement uses TRBV12-3 or TRBV12-4 and TRBJ1-2, with D unclear. The ends were cut back, 6 bases at V and 5 bases at J, with 13 bases in the middle. The CDR3 consists of 13 residues. CDR3 loop: CASSTGAPYGYTF. Here the CDR3 DNA reads TGTGCCAGCAGCACGGGAGCCCCTTATGGCTACACCTTC.

The chain has TRBV5-4 and TRBJ1-4; D is uncertain. The germline V gene has CDR1 SGHNT and CDR2 YYREEE (reference sequence). Trimming took off 5 bases at V and 4 bases at J, with 12 bases between the two ends. The CDR3 length is 14 residues. CDR3 protein: CASRPGLDNEKLFF. The DNA of the CDR3 is TGTGCCAGCAGACCGGGTCTTGATAATGAAAAACTGTTTTTT.

This chain joins TRBV18 and TRBJ1-1; 7 bases fit TRBD1. The J segment lost 4 bases and the V segment lost 1 base, leaving 3 bases of the junction unmatched. This CDR3 spans 14 amino acids. Per the germline V gene, CDR1 is KGHSH and CDR2 is LQKENI. The CDR3 DNA sequence: TGTGCCAGCTCACCACGAGGGGGCTTCACTGAAGCTTTCTTT. It specifies CASSPRGGFTEAFF.

This sequence joins TRBV28 and TRBJ1-2; 12 bases line up with TRBD1. CDR1 and CDR2 (germline): MDHEN, SYDVKM. With V trimmed by 10 bases and J by 4 bases, 10 bases remained unmatched. This CDR3 region has 15 residues. CDR3 DNA sequence: TGTGCCACCGACCGGGACAGGGGGCGAGGCTATGGCTACACCTTC. It translates to CATDRDRGRGYGYTF.

This chain joins TRBV6-5 and TRBJ1-1; no definite D call. Germline V lookup: CDR1 MNHEY, CDR2 SVGAGI. The CDR3 is made up of 15 amino acids. Deletions cut 7 bases from V and 5 bases from J, with 20 bases between. The CDR3 loop is CASTQTGGRLTEAFF. CDR3 in DNA: TGTGCCAGCACTCAGACTGGAGGCCGTCTAACTGAAGCTTTCTTT.

The rearrangement links TRBV4-1 to TRBJ2-7, with D possibly matching TRBD2 (7 bases). The V gene's germline CDR1 is MGHRA and CDR2 YSYEKL. The CDR3 totals 15 residues. V lost 1 base and J lost 2, with 12 bases in between. The CDR3 nucleotides are TGCGCCAGCAGCCAAGGAAGGGGGGGCCCCTACGAGCAGTACTTC. Protein: CASSQGRGGPYEQYF.

In its sample, this clone was seen once. This chain joins TRBV7-2 and TRBJ1-5; 7 positions agree with TRBD1. The length of the CDR3 is 14 residues. Germline assignment: CDR1 SGHTA and CDR2 FQGNSA. V shed 5 bases, J shed 3 bases, and the junction held 4 bases outside the gene matches. CDR3 protein: CASSPGQINQPQHF. DNA of the CDR3: TGTGCCAGCAGCCCGGGACAGATCAATCAGCCCCAGCATTTT.

The rearrangement uses TRBV2 and TRBJ1-4; TRBD1 aligns across 9 bases. The CDR3 is made up of 12 amino acids. V was clipped by 6 bases and J by 12 bases; unmatched bases: 5. Looked up from germline, CDR1 is SNHLY and CDR2 is FYNNEI. In DNA form, the CDR3 reads TGTGCCAGCAGCGGGGACAGGGCGGAACTGTTTTTT. Translating it yields CASSGDRAELFF.

The gene calls are TRBV6-5 and TRBJ2-1; weak D call: TRBD2 (5 bases). V dropped 6 bases and J dropped 8 bases, with 8 bases sitting between them. The CDR3 extends over 11 amino acids. Germline values: CDR1 MNHEY, CDR2 SVGAGI. CDR3 amino acids: CASRVRDEQFF. The CDR3 bases are TGTGCCAGCAGGGTGCGGGATGAGCAGTTCTTC.